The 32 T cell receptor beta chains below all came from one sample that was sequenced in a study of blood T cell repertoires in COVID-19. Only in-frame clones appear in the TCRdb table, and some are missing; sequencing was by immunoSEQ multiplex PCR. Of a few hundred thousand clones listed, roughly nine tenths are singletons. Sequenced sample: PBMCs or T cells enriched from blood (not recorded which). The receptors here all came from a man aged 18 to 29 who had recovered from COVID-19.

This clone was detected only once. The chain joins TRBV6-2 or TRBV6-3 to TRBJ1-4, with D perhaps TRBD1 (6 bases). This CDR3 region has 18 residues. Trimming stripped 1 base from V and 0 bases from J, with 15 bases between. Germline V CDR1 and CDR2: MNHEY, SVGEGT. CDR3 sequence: CASSYWTVRNPTNEKLFF. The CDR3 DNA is TGTGCCAGCAGTTACTGGACAGTCCGAAACCCAACTAATGAAAAACTGTTTTTT.

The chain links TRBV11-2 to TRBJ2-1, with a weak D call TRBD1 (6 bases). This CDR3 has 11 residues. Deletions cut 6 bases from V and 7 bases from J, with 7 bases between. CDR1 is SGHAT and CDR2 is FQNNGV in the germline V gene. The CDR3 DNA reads TGTGCCAGCAGAACAGGGAATGAGCAGTTCTTC. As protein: CASRTGNEQFF.

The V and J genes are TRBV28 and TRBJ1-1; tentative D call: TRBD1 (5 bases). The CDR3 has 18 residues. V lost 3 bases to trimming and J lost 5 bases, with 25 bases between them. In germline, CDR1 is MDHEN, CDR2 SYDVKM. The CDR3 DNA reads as TGTGCCAGCAGTTTGGGGGGTTTTCGGGAGAGACGAAAGACTGAAGCTTTCTTT. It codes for CASSLGGFRERRKTEAFF.

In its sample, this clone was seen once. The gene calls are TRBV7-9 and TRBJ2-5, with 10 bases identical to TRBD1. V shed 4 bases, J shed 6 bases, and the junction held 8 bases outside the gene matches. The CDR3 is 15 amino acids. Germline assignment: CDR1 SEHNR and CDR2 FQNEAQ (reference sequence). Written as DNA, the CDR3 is TGTGCCAGCAGCTCCCGGGACAGGGGTGTGAAGACCCAGTACTTC. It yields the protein CASSSRDRGVKTQYF.

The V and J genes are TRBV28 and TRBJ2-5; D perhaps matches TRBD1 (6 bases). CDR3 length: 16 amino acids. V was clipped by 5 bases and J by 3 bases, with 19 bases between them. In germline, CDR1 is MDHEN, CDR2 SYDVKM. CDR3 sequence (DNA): TGTGCCAGCAGTCTAAGGGGGAGCCAGAGAAAAGAGACCCAGTACTTC. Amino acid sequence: CASSLRGSQRKETQYF.

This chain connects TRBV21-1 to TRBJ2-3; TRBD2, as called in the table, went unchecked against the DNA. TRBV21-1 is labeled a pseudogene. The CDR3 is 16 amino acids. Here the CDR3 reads CASSITEGLPPDTQYF. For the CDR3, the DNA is TGTGCCAGCAGCATCACGGAAGGACTACCCCCAGATACGCAGTATTTT.

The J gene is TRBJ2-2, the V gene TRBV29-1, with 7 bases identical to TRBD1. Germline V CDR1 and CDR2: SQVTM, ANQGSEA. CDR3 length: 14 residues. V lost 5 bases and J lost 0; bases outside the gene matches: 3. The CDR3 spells CSVHRGANTGELFF. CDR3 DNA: TGCAGCGTTCACAGGGGCGCGAACACCGGGGAGCTGTTTTTT.

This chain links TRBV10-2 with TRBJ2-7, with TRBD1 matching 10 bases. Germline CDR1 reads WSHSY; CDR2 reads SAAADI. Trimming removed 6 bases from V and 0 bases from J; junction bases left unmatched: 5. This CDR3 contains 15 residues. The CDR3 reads CASRWTGGTSYEQYF. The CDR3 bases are TGCGCCAGCAGGTGGACAGGGGGTACCTCCTACGAGCAGTACTTC.

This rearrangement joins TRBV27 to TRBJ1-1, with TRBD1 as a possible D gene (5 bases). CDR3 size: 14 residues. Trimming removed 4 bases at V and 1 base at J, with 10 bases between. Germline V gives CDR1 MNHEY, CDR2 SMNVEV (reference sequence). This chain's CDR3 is CASSSLQGNTEAFF. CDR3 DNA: TGTGCCAGCAGTTCTCTTCAGGGGAACACTGAAGCTTTCTTT.

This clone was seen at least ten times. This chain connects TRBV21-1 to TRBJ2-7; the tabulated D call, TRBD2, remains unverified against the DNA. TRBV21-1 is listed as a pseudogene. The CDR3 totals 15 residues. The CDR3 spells CASSNRTGTAYEQYF. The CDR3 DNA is TGTGCCAGCAGCAATAGGACGGGAACAGCCTACGAGCAGTACTTC.

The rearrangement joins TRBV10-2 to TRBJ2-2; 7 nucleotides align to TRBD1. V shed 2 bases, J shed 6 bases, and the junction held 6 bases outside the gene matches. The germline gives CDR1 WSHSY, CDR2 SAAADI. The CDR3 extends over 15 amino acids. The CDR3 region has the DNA TGCGCCAGCAGTGAGGACAGGGTGACGTCCGGGGAGCTGTTTTTT. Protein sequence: CASSEDRVTSGELFF.

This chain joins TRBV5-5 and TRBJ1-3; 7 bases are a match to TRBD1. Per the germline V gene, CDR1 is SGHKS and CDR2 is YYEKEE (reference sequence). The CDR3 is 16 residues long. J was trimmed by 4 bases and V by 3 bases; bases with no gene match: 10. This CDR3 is CASSYREGATGNTIYF. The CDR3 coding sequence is TGTGCCAGCAGCTATCGGGAGGGGGCGACCGGAAACACCATATATTTT.

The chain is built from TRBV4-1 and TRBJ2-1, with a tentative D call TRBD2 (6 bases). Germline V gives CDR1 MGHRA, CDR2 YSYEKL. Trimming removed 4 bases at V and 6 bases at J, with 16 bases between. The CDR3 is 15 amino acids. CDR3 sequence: CASSLRAISGNEQFF. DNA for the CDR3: TGCGCCAGCAGCCTCCGGGCTATTAGCGGCAATGAGCAGTTCTTC.

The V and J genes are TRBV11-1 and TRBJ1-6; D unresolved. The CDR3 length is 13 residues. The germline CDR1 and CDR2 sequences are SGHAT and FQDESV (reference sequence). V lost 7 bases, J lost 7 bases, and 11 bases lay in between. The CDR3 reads CASTRGPNSPLHF. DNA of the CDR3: TGTGCCAGCACACGGGGTCCGAATTCACCCCTCCACTTT.

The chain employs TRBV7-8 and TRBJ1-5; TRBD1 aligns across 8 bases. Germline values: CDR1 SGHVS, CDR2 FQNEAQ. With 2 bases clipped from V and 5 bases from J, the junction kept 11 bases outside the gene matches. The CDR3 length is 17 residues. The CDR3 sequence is CASSLTYTGGSHQPQHF. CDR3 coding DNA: TGTGCCAGCAGCTTAACATATACAGGGGGTTCCCATCAGCCCCAGCATTTT. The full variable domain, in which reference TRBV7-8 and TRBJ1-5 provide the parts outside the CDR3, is GAGVSQSPRYKVAKRGQDVALRCDPISGHVSLFWYQQALGQGPEFLTYFQNEAQLDKSGLPSDRFFAERPEGSVSTLKIQRTQQEDSAVYLCASSLTYTGGSHQPQHFGDGTRLSIL.

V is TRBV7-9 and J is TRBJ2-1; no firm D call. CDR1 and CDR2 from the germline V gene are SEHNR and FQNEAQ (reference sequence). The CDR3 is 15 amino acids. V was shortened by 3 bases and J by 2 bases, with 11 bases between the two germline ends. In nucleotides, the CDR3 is TGTGCCAGCAGCTTCACATCACCCCCCTACAATGAGCAGTTCTTC. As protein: CASSFTSPPYNEQFF.

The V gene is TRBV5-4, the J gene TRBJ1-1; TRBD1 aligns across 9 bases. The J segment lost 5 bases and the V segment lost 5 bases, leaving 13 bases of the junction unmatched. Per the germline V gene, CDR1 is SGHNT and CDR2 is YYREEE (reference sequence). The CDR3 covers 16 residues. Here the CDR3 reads CASSRQGVTVGTEAFF. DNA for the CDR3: TGTGCCAGCAGTAGACAGGGGGTAACGGTGGGGACTGAAGCTTTCTTT.

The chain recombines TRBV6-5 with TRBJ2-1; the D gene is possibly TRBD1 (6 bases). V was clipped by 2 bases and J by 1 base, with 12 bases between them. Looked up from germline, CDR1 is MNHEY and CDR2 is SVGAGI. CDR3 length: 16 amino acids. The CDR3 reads CASSYQGTNSYNEQFF. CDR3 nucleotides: TGTGCCAGCAGTTACCAGGGGACCAATTCCTACAATGAGCAGTTCTTC.

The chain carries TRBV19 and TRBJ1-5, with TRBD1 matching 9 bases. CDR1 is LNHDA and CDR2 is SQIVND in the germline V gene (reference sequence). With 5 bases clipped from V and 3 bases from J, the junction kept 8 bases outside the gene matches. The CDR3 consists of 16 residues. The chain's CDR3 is CASSFVGQGYNQPQHF. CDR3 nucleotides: TGTGCCAGTAGTTTCGTAGGACAGGGGTACAATCAGCCCCAGCATTTT.

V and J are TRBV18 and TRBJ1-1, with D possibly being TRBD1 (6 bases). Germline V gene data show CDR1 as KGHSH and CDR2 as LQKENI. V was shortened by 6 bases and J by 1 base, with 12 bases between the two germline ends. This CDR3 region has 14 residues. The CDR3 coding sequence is TGTGCCAGCTCCCCCCAGGGGCAGAACACTGAAGCTTTCTTT. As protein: CASSPQGQNTEAFF.

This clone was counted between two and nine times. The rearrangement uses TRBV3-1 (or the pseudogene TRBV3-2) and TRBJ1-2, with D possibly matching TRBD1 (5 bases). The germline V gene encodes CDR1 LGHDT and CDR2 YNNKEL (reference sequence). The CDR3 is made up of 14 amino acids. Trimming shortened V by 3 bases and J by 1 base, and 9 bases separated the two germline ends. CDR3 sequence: CASSHRQINYGYTF. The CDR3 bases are TGTGCCAGCAGCCATCGACAGATTAACTATGGCTACACCTTC.

The CDR3 DNA is TGTGCCAGCAGCGTATTACAGGGGGCCGGGGAGACCCAGTACTTC. This sequence encodes CASSVLQGAGETQYF. The V gene is TRBV7-9, the J gene TRBJ2-5; TRBD1 matches at 9 bases. Germline loops: CDR1 SEHNR, CDR2 FQNEAQ (reference sequence). The CDR3 covers 15 residues. V shed 5 bases and J 5 bases; nucleotides not matched to a gene: 9.

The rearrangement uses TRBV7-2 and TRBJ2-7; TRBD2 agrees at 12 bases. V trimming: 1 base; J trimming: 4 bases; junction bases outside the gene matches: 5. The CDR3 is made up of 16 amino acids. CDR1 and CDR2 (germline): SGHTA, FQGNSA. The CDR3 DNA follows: TGTGCCAGCAGCTTAGGTCCCGGGACTAGCGGGTACGAGCAGTACTTC. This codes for CASSLGPGTSGYEQYF.

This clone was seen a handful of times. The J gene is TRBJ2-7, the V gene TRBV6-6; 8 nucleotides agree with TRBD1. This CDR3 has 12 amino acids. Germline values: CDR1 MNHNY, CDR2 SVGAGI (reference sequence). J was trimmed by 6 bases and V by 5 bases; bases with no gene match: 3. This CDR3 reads CASSAGGGEQYF. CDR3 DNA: TGTGCCAGCAGTGCAGGGGGCGGCGAGCAGTACTTC.

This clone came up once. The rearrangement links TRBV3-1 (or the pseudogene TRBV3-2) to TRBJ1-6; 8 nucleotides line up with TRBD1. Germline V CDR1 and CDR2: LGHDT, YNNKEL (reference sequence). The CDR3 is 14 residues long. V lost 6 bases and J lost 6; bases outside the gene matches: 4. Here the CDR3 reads CASRYTGGNSPLHF. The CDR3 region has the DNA TGTGCCAGCAGGTACACAGGGGGTAATTCACCCCTCCACTTT.

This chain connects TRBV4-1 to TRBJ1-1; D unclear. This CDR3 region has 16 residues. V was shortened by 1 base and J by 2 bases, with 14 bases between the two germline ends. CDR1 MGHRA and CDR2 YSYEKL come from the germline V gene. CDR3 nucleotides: TGCGCCAGCAGCCAAGTCCTTGGGCAGTCTAACACTGAAGCTTTCTTT. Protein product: CASSQVLGQSNTEAFF.

The CDR3 DNA is TGTGCCAGCAGCTTAATATCGGTCGGGGAGGGTGTCAGCACCTTC. It encodes CASSLISVGEGVSTF. The J gene is TRBJ1-2, the V gene TRBV7-2; D unresolved. CDR1 SGHTA and CDR2 FQGNSA come from the germline V gene. Trimming cost V 2 bases and J 13 bases, with 23 bases left between them. CDR3 length: 15 amino acids.

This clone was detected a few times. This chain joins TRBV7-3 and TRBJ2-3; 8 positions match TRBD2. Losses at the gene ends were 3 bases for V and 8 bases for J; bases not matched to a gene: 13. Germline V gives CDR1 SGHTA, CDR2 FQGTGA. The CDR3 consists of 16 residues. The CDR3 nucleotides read TGTGCCAGCAGCTTTGGTAGTAGCGGGACGGAGGGTACGCAGTATTTT. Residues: CASSFGSSGTEGTQYF.

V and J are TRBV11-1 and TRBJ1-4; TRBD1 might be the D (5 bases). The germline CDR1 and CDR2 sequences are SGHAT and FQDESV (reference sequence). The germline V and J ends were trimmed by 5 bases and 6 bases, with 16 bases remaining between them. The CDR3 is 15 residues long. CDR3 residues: CASSEPGGRDEKLFF. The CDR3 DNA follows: TGTGCCAGCAGCGAGCCGGGGGGGAGAGATGAAAAACTGTTTTTT. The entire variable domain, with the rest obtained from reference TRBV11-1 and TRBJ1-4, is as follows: EAEVAQSPRYKITEKSQAVAFWCDPISGHATLYWYRQILGQGPELLVQFQDESVVDDSQLPKDRFSAERLKGVDSTLKIQPAELGDSAMYLCASSEPGGRDEKLFFGSGTQLSVL.

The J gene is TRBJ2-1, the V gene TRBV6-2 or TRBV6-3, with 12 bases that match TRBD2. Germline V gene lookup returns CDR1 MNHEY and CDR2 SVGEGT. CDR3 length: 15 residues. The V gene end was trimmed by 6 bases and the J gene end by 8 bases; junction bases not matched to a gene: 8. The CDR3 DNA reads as TGTGCCAGCAGCCCAACTAGCGGGGGGATCGATGAGCAGTTCTTC. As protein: CASSPTSGGIDEQFF.

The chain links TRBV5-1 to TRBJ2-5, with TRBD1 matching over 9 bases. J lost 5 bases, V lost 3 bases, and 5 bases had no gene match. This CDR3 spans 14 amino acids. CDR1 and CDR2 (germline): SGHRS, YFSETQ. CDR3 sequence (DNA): TGCGCCAGCAGCTCTACAGGGGGCGGCGAGACCCAGTACTTC. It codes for CASSSTGGGETQYF.

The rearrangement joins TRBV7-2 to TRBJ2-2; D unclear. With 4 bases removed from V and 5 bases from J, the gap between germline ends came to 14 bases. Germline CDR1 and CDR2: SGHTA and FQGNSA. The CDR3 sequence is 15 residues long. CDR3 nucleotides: TGTGCCAGCAGCTCGTCCCCCGTCGGGACCGGGGAGCTGTTTTTT. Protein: CASSSSPVGTGELFF.